The 30 T cell receptor beta chains below come from one sample, sequenced in a study of OX40 agonist ivuxolimab in advanced cancers. Some clones are missing from TCRdb's copy, which holds only in-frame ones; the method was immunoSEQ multiplex PCR. The data contain about 68,000 clones, roughly nine tenths of them singletons. The specimen comprised CD4+ or CD8+ T cells sorted from blood, sampled in a trial of the OX40 agonist ivuxolimab. All receptors come from an adult with an advanced solid tumor such as melanoma, head and neck, liver or kidney cancer.

The chain links TRBV9 to TRBJ2-1; D not certain. Germline V gives CDR1 SGDLS, CDR2 YYNGEE. This CDR3 has 14 amino acids. V lost 4 bases, J lost 8 bases, and 16 bases lay in between. CDR3 loop: CASSPAAPRHEQFF. The CDR3 bases are TGTGCCAGCAGCCCCGCCGCCCCTAGGCATGAGCAGTTCTTC.

This clone showed up just once. V gene TRBV7-3 combines with J gene TRBJ2-3; D not resolved. This CDR3 contains 17 residues. The V gene lost 2 bases and the J gene lost 4 bases, with 19 bases spanning the gap. Looked up from germline, CDR1 is SGHTA and CDR2 is FQGTGA. CDR3 in amino acids: CASSLLGSLIYSDTQYF. The CDR3 bases are TGTGCCAGCAGCTTATTAGGCAGCCTAATTTACTCAGATACGCAGTATTTT.

The chain is built from TRBV2 and TRBJ1-1; no clear D gene. Germline loops: CDR1 SNHLY, CDR2 FYNNEI. V gave up 8 bases and J gave up 4 bases, with 11 bases separating them. CDR3 length equals 12 residues. In DNA form, the CDR3 reads TGTGCCAGCCGGTTGCAAGGCACTGAAGCTTTCTTT. As protein: CASRLQGTEAFF.

The chain has TRBV7-9 and TRBJ2-5; 8 bases agree with TRBD1. Germline values: CDR1 SEHNR, CDR2 FQNEAQ (reference sequence). The CDR3 has 17 amino acids. V was clipped by 5 bases and J by 0 bases; unmatched bases: 11. CDR3 sequence reads: CASSPLRDRGYQETQYF. Written as DNA, the CDR3 is TGTGCCAGCAGCCCACTTAGAGACAGGGGATACCAAGAGACCCAGTACTTC. Together with reference TRBV7-9 and TRBJ2-5, the CDR3 gives the full variable domain: DTGVSQNPRHKITKRGQNVTFRCDPISEHNRLYWYRQTLGQGPEFLTYFQNEAQLEKSRLLSDRFSAERPKGSFSTLEIQRTEQGDSAMYLCASSPLRDRGYQETQYFGPGTRLLVL.

This clone has more than one count but fewer than ten. This rearrangement joins TRBV21-1 to TRBJ2-1. TRBV21-1 is a pseudogene segment. The CDR3 is 13 residues long. Here the CDR3 reads CASRARPYNEQFF. The DNA of the CDR3 is TGTGCCAGCAGGGCCCGACCCTACAATGAGCAGTTCTTC.

V and J are TRBV18 and TRBJ2-3; the D gene is possibly TRBD2 (6 bases). The CDR3 totals 14 residues. The V and J ends lost 5 bases and 0 bases respectively, with 9 bases between them. The germline gives CDR1 KGHSH, CDR2 LQKENI. The CDR3 nucleotides read TGTGCCAGCTCATCAGGGACTAGCACAGATACGCAGTATTTT. It translates to CASSSGTSTDTQYF.

This clone was observed a handful of times. The V gene is TRBV5-1, the J gene TRBJ1-1, with TRBD1 matching 8 bases. Germline V gene lookup returns CDR1 SGHRS and CDR2 YFSETQ. The CDR3 sequence is 16 residues long. J gave up 0 bases and V 2 bases, and 6 bases lay outside the gene matches. DNA for the CDR3: TGCGCCAGCAGCTTAATTAGGACAGGGATGAACACTGAAGCTTTCTTT. Translated: CASSLIRTGMNTEAFF.

This rearrangement joins TRBV7-9 to TRBJ2-2; 12 bases are shared with TRBD2. From germline, CDR1 is SEHNR and CDR2 FQNEAQ (reference sequence). J gave up 2 bases and V 5 bases, and 9 bases lay outside the gene matches. The CDR3 has 18 residues. Here the CDR3 DNA reads TGTGCCAGCAGCAAACCGACTAGCGGGAGTCGAAACACCGGGGAGCTGTTTTTT. Translated, it gives CASSKPTSGSRNTGELFF.

The rearrangement joins TRBV5-4 to TRBJ2-3; 8 bases match TRBD2. CDR1 is SGHNT, CDR2 YYREEE, per germline (reference sequence). Unmatched junction bases numbered 7, after V lost 2 bases and J lost 2 bases. CDR3 length: 16 amino acids. The DNA of the CDR3 is TGTGCCAGCAGCTTAACTAGCGGAAGGCCCACAGATACGCAGTATTTT. It yields the protein CASSLTSGRPTDTQYF.

V and J are TRBV6-1 and TRBJ1-5; D uncertain. From germline, CDR1 is MNHNS and CDR2 SASEGT. There are 12 residues in the CDR3. Trimming removed 6 bases from V and 6 bases from J, with 9 bases in between. CDR3 sequence: CASRYGGQPQHF. In DNA form, the CDR3 reads TGTGCCAGCAGGTACGGCGGTCAGCCCCAGCATTTT.

The chain is built from TRBV27 and TRBJ2-3, with a tentative D call TRBD1 (6 bases). This CDR3 has 16 amino acids. Trimming pared 4 bases from V and 4 bases from J, leaving 18 bases between. The germline V gene has CDR1 MNHEY and CDR2 SMNVEV (reference sequence). This chain's CDR3 is CASSSPGQKASDTQYF. CDR3 coding DNA: TGTGCCAGCAGTTCCCCGGGACAAAAAGCATCAGATACGCAGTATTTT.

This clone was seen only once. The chain employs TRBV9 and TRBJ2-2; D perhaps matches TRBD1 (5 bases). CDR3 length equals 15 residues. Germline CDR1 is SGDLS and CDR2 is YYNGEE. Trimming left V 2 bases short and J 2 bases short, with 10 bases between. CDR3 DNA sequence: TGTGCCAGCAGCGTCGGACAACGTAACACCGGGGAGCTGTTTTTT. Residues: CASSVGQRNTGELFF.

The chain has TRBV29-1 and TRBJ2-2; the match to TRBD1 covers 7 bases. Per the germline V gene, CDR1 is SQVTM and CDR2 is ANQGSEA. J lost 1 base, V lost 4 bases, and 3 bases had no gene match. The CDR3 covers 14 residues. For the CDR3, the DNA is TGCAGCGTTGCGGGGACAGTGAACACCGGGGAGCTGTTTTTT. This translates into CSVAGTVNTGELFF.

The chain combines TRBV6-5 with TRBJ1-2; D unresolved. The CDR3 consists of 12 residues. V lost 5 bases and J 7 bases, leaving 11 bases between the germline ends. Germline lookup yields CDR1 MNHEY and CDR2 SVGAGI. The CDR3 reads CASSATTGGYTF. The CDR3 coding sequence is TGTGCCAGCAGTGCTACTACGGGTGGCTACACCTTC.

The CDR3 region is CASSPGWVNTEAFF. The CDR3 DNA follows: TGTGCCAGTAGTCCAGGATGGGTGAACACTGAAGCTTTCTTT. The J gene is TRBJ1-1, the V gene TRBV19; unclear D gene. The V end lost 5 bases, the J end lost 0 bases, and 10 bases lay between the germline ends. The CDR3 runs to 14 residues. CDR1 and CDR2 from the germline V gene are LNHDA and SQIVND (reference sequence).

This clone has only one observation. This chain links TRBV15 with TRBJ2-5; 8 nucleotides line up with TRBD2. In germline, CDR1 is LNHNV, CDR2 YYDKDF (reference sequence). CDR3 size: 17 residues. The trim removed 0 bases at V and 4 bases at J, leaving 10 bases unmatched. CDR3 in DNA: TGTGCCACCAGCAGAGATCGGGGCGGGAGGTTTGGAGAGACCCAGTACTTC. This translates into CATSRDRGGRFGETQYF.

This clone was detected only once. V usage is TRBV5-1 and J usage is TRBJ2-2; TRBD1 agrees at 8 bases. In germline, CDR1 is SGHRS, CDR2 YFSETQ. CDR3 length: 17 residues. V lost 0 bases, J lost 4 bases, and 8 bases stayed unmatched. The CDR3 bases are TGCGCCAGCAGCTTGGAGGTCGGGCAGGGGGCCACCGGGGAGCTGTTTTTT. Amino acids: CASSLEVGQGATGELFF. The full variable domain, completed using reference TRBV5-1 and TRBJ2-2, is KAGVTQTPRYLIKTRGQQVTLSCSPISGHRSVSWYQQTPGQGLQFLFEYFSETQRNKGNFPGRFSGRQFSNSRSEMNVSTLELGDSALYLCASSLEVGQGATGELFFGEGSRLTVL.

DNA for the CDR3: TGTGCCAGCTCACCCCTGTACCTAGCGGGAGGGCAAAACAATGAGCAGTTCTTC. It is translated as CASSPLYLAGGQNNEQFF. J is TRBJ2-1 and V is TRBV18; the match to TRBD2 covers 12 bases. Per the germline V gene, CDR1 is KGHSH and CDR2 is LQKENI. The CDR3 has 18 residues. V was clipped by 3 bases and J by 5 bases; unmatched bases: 11.

The V call is TRBV5-1, the J call TRBJ1-2; the D is unclear. The germline gives CDR1 SGHRS, CDR2 YFSETQ. This CDR3 is 12 amino acids long. The germline V and J ends were trimmed by 5 bases and 2 bases, with 7 bases remaining between them. This CDR3 is CASRRENYGYTF. CDR3 nucleotides: TGCGCCAGCAGGAGGGAAAACTATGGCTACACCTTC.

Here the CDR3 reads CASSPPGRGPSTDTQYF. CDR3 DNA sequence: TGTGCCAGCAGTCCGCCCGGCAGGGGGCCCAGCACAGATACGCAGTATTTT. The chain carries TRBV28 and TRBJ2-3, with TRBD1 matching over 8 bases. This CDR3 spans 17 amino acids. Losses at the gene ends were 5 bases for V and 0 bases for J; bases not matched to a gene: 10. CDR1 is MDHEN and CDR2 is SYDVKM in the germline V gene. The full variable domain, its missing parts supplied by reference TRBV28 and TRBJ2-3, is DVKVTQSSRYLVKRTGEKVFLECVQDMDHENMFWYRQDPGLGLRLIYFSYDVKMKEKGDIPEGYSVSREKKERFSLILESASTNQTSMYLCASSPPGRGPSTDTQYFGPGTRLTVL.

The V and J genes are TRBV19 and TRBJ1-2; D might be TRBD1 (6 bases). Germline CDR1 LNHDA, CDR2 SQIVND (reference sequence). This CDR3 spans 16 amino acids. Between the trimmed V and J ends, which lost 3 bases and 0 bases, there was a span of 14 bases. The CDR3 protein is CASSIPGTKANYGYTF. The CDR3 DNA reads TGTGCCAGTAGTATCCCTGGGACAAAAGCTAACTATGGCTACACCTTC.

This clone was recorded once. This chain links TRBV20-1 with TRBJ1-1; D not certain. The germline V gene encodes CDR1 DFQATT and CDR2 SNEGSKA (reference sequence). CDR3 length: 11 amino acids. The V and J ends lost 3 bases and 6 bases respectively, with 8 bases between them. For the CDR3, the DNA is TGCAGTGCTAGGCTAATTTCTGAAGCTTTCTTT. It specifies CSARLISEAFF.

The J gene is TRBJ2-7, the V gene TRBV2; D is undetermined. Germline CDR1 reads SNHLY; CDR2 reads FYNNEI. This CDR3 contains 11 residues. Trimming cost V 6 bases and J 2 bases, with 5 bases left between them. The CDR3 bases are TGTGCCAGCAGCGCGACCTACGAGCAGTACTTC. The encoded protein is CASSATYEQYF. Together with reference TRBV2 and TRBJ2-7, the CDR3 gives the full variable domain: EPEVTQTPSHQVTQMGQEVILRCVPISNHLYFYWYRQILGQKVEFLVSFYNNEISEKSEIFDDQFSVERPDGSNFTLKIRSTKLEDSAMYFCASSATYEQYFGPGTRLTVT.

This chain connects TRBV5-6 to TRBJ1-1; D call uncertain. Germline CDR1 SGHDT, CDR2 YYEEEE. This CDR3 comprises 13 residues. V was shortened by 5 bases and J by 1 base, with 9 bases between the two germline ends. For the CDR3, the DNA is TGTGCCAGCAGGGGTACACGGAACACTGAAGCTTTCTTT. This encodes CASRGTRNTEAFF.

The genes are TRBV7-9 and TRBJ1-6; a possible D gene is TRBD1 (6 bases). CDR1 SEHNR and CDR2 FQNEAQ come from the germline V gene (reference sequence). Trimming took 5 bases from V and 7 from J, leaving 12 bases between them. The CDR3 totals 14 residues. The CDR3 bases are TGTGCCAGCAGCACCGGACAGATAAATTCACCCCTCCACTTT. Translated: CASSTGQINSPLHF.

Regarding this clone: One junction end disagrees with the germline gene, perhaps due to a read error. V and J are TRBV14 and TRBJ2-7, with no clear D. This CDR3 is 16 amino acids long. Germline loops: CDR1 SGHDN, CDR2 FVKESK. CDR3 protein: CTSSQLFGRESYEQYF. CDR3 nucleotides: TGTACCAGCAGCCAATTGTTTGGGCGTGAAAGCTACGAGCAGTACTTC.

The V gene is TRBV2, the J gene TRBJ1-4, with 8 nucleotides matching TRBD1. Losses at the gene ends were 10 bases for V and 7 bases for J; bases not matched to a gene: 5. The CDR3 has 12 residues. Looked up from germline, CDR1 is SNHLY and CDR2 is FYNNEI. CDR3 bases: TGTGCCAAGAGGACAGGGACTGAAAAACTGTTTTTT. Protein sequence: CAKRTGTEKLFF.

The chain has TRBV5-4 and TRBJ2-2, with 12 nucleotides matching TRBD2. V lost 4 bases and J lost 1; bases outside the gene matches: 5. This CDR3 spans 17 amino acids. Germline V gene lookup returns CDR1 SGHNT and CDR2 YYREEE (reference sequence). CDR3: CASSPRTSGKNTGELFF. The CDR3 region has the DNA TGTGCCAGCAGCCCCCGGACTAGCGGGAAGAACACCGGGGAGCTGTTTTTT.

V usage is TRBV19 and J usage is TRBJ1-2; D is possibly TRBD1 (5 bases). The CDR3 is 14 residues long. Per germline, CDR1 LNHDA and CDR2 SQIVND (reference sequence). Trimming shortened V by 6 bases and J by 4 bases, and 15 bases separated the two germline ends. Here the CDR3 reads CASRSEGLGYGYTF. The CDR3 DNA follows: TGTGCCAGTAGATCAGAGGGGTTGGGCTATGGCTACACCTTC.

The chain recombines TRBV7-2 with TRBJ1-5; tentative D call: TRBD1 (5 bases). The CDR3 contains 14 residues. Germline assignment: CDR1 SGHTA and CDR2 FQGNSA. The V end was cut by 2 bases, the J end by 7 bases, with 12 bases between. CDR3 coding DNA: TGTGCCAGCAGCTTAACCAGGGTCGACCAGCCCCAGCATTTT. This encodes CASSLTRVDQPQHF.